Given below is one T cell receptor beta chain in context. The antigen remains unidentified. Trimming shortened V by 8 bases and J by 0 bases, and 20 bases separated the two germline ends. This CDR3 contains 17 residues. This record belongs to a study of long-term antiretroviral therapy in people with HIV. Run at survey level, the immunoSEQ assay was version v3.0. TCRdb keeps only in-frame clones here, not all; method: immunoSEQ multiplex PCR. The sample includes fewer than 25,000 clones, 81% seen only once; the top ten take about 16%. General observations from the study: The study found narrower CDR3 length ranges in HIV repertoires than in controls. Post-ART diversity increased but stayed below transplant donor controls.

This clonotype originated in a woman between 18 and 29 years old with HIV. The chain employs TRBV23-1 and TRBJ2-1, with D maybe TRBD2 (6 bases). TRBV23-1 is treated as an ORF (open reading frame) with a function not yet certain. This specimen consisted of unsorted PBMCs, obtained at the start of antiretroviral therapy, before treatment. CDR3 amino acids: CASLNDGTPSSYNEQFF. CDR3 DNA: TGCGCCAGCCTAAATGACGGGACTCCGAGCTCCTACAATGAGCAGTTCTTC.